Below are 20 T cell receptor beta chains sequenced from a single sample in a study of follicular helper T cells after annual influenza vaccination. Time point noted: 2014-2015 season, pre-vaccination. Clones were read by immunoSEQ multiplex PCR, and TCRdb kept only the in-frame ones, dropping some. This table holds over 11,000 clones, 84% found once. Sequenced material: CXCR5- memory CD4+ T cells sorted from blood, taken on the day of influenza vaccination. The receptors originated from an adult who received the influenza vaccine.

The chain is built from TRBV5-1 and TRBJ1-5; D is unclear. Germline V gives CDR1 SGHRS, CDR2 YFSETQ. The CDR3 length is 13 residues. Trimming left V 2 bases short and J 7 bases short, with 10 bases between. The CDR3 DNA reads TGCGCCAGCAGCTTCGGCCTGGGGCAGCCCCAGCATTTT. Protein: CASSFGLGQPQHF.

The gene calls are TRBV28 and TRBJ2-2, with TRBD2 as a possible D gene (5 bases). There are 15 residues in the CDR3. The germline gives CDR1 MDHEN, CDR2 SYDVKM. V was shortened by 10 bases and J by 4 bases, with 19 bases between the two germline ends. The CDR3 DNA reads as TGTGCCAACACCGAATCCCGGGGAATCACCGGGGAGCTGTTTTTT. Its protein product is CANTESRGITGELFF.

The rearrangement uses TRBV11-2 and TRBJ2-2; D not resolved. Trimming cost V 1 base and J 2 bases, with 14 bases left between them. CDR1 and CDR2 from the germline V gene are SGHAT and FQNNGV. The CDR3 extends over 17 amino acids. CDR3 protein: CASSLVPGEINTGELFF. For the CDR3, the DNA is TGTGCCAGCAGCTTAGTTCCAGGTGAAATAAACACCGGGGAGCTGTTTTTT.

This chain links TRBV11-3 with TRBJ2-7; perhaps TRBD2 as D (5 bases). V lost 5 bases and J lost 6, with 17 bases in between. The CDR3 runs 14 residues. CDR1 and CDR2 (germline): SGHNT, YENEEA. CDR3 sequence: CASSHRSGSGEQYF. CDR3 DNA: TGTGCCAGCAGCCACCGGTCGGGGTCGGGCGAGCAGTACTTC.

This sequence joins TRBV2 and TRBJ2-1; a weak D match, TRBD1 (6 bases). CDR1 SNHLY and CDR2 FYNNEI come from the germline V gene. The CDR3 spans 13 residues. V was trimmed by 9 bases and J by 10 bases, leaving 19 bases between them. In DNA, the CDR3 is TGTGCCAGTATCAGGGGAGCATGGTCGGAGCAGTTCTTC. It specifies CASIRGAWSEQFF.

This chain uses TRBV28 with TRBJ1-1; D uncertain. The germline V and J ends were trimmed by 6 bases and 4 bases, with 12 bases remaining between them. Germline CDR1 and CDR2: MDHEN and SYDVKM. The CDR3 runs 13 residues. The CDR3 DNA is TGTGCCAGCAGCCGCCGTCGGGCCACTGAAGCTTTCTTT. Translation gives CASSRRRATEAFF.

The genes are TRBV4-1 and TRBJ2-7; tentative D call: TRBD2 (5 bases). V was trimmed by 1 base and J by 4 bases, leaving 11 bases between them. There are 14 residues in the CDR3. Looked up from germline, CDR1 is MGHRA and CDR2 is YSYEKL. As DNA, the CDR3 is TGCGCCAGCAGCCAAGTTCCGGGATTGTACGAGCAGTACTTC. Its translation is CASSQVPGLYEQYF.

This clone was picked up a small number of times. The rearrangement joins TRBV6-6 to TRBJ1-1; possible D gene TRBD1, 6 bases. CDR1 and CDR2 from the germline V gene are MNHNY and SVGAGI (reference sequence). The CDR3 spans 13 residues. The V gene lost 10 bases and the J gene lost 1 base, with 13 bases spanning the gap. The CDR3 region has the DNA TGTGCCACCCAACCACAGGGGAACACTGAAGCTTTCTTT. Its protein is CATQPQGNTEAFF.

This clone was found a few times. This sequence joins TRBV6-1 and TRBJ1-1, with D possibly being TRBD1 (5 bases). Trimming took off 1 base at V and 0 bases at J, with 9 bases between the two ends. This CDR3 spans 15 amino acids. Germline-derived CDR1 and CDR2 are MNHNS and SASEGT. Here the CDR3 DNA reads TGTGCCAGCAGTGAAGGTCGGGGGATGAACACTGAAGCTTTCTTT. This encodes CASSEGRGMNTEAFF.

For the CDR3, the DNA is TGCGCCAGCACGTCTCTCGGGAGGGAGGGCACAGATACGCAGTATTTT. As protein: CASTSLGREGTDTQYF. V and J are TRBV10-2 and TRBJ2-3, with TRBD2 matching 8 bases. Unmatched junction bases numbered 10, after V lost 7 bases and J lost 1 base. CDR3 length: 16 amino acids. CDR1 and CDR2 from the germline V gene are WSHSY and SAAADI.

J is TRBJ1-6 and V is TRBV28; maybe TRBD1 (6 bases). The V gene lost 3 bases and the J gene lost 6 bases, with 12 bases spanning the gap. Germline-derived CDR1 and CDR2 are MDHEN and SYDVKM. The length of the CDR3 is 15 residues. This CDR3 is CASSFRGQINSPLHF. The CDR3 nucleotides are TGTGCCAGCAGTTTTAGAGGACAGATTAATTCACCCCTCCACTTT.

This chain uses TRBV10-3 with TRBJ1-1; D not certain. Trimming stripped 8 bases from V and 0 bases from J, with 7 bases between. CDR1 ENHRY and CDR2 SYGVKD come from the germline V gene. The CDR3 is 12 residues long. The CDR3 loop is CAIQKLNTEAFF. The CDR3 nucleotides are TGTGCCATCCAGAAGTTGAACACTGAAGCTTTCTTT.

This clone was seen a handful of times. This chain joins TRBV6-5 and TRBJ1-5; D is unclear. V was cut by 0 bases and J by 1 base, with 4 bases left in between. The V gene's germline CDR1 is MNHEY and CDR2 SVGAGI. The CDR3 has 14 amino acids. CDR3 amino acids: CASSYSSSNQPQHF. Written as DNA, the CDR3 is TGTGCCAGCAGTTACTCATCGAGCAATCAGCCCCAGCATTTT.

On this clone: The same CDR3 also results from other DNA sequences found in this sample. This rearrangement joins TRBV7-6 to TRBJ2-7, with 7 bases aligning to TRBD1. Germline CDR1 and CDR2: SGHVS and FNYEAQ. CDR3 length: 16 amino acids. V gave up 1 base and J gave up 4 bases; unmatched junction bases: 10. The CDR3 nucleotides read TGTGCCAGCAGCTTAGGGGGGTTAGGCAGGGGGTACGAGCAGTACTTC. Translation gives CASSLGGLGRGYEQYF. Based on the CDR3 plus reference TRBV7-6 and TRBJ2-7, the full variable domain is GAGVSQSPRYKVTKRGQDVALRCDPISGHVSLYWYRQALGQGPEFLTYFNYEAQQDKSGLPNDRFSAERPEGSISTLTIQRTEQRDSAMYRCASSLGGLGRGYEQYFGPGTRLTVT.

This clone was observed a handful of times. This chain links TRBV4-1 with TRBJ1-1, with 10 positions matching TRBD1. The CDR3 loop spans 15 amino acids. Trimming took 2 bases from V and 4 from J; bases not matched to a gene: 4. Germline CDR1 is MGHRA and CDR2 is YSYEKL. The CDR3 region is CASSQQGQGITEAFF. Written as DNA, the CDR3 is TGCGCCAGCAGCCAACAGGGACAGGGGATCACTGAAGCTTTCTTT.

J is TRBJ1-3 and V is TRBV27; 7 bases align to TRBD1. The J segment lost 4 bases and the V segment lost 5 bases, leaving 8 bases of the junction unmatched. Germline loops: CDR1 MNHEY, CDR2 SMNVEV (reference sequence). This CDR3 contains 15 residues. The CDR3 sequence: CASSQTGLAGNTIYF. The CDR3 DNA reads TGTGCCAGCAGTCAGACAGGGTTGGCCGGAAACACCATATATTTT.

The CDR3 loop reads CASSLVTGAVEAFF. The CDR3 region has the DNA TGTGCCAGCAGCTTAGTTACGGGGGCCGTTGAAGCTTTCTTT. V is TRBV7-9 and J is TRBJ1-1, with a possible D match to TRBD1 (6 bases). Germline V gives CDR1 SEHNR, CDR2 FQNEAQ (reference sequence). V was clipped by 1 base and J by 7 bases, with 13 bases between them. This CDR3 spans 14 amino acids.

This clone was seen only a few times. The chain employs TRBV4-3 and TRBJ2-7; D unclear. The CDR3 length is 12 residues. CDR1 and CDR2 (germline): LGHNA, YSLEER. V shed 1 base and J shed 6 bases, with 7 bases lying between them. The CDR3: CASSQGVGEQYF. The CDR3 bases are TGCGCCAGCAGCCAAGGGGTTGGCGAGCAGTACTTC.

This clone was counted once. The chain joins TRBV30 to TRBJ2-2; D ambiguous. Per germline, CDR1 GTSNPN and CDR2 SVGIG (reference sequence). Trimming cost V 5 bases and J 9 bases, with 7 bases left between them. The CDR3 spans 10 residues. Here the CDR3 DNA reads TGTGCCTGGGAGGTGAGGGAGCTGTTTTTT. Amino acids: CAWEVRELFF.

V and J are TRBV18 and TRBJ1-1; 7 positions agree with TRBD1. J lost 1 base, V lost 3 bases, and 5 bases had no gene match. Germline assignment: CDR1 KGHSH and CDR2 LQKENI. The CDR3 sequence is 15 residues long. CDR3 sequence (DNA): TGTGCCAGCTCACCCCCCGGGACAGCGAACACTGAAGCTTTCTTT. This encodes CASSPPGTANTEAFF. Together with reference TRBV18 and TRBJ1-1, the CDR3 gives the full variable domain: NAGVMQNPRHLVRRRGQEARLRCSPMKGHSHVYWYRQLPEEGLKFMVYLQKENIIDESGMPKERFSAEFPKEGPSILRIQQVVRGDSAAYFCASSPPGTANTEAFFGQGTRLTVV.